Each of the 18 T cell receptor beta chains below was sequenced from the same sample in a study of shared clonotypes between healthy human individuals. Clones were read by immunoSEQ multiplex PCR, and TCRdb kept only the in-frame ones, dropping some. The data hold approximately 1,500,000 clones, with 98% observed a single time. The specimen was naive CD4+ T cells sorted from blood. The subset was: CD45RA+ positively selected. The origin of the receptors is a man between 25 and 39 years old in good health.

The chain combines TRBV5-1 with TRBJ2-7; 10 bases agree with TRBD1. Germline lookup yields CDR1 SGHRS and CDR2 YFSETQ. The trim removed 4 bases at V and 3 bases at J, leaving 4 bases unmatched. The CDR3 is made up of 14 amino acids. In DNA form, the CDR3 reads TGCGCCAGCAGCGTGGACAGGGGGATCTACGAGCAGTACTTC. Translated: CASSVDRGIYEQYF.

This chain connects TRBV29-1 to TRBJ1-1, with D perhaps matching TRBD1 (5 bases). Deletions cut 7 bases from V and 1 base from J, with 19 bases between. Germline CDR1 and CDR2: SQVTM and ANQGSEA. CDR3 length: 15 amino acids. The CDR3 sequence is CSGSGTGWGNTEAFF. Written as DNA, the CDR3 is TGCAGCGGTTCCGGCACAGGTTGGGGGAACACTGAAGCTTTCTTT.

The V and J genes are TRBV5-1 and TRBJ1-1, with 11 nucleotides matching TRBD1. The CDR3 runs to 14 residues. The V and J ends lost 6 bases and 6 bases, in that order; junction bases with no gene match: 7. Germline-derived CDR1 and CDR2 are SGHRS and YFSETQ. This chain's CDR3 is CASTVGQGAPEAFF. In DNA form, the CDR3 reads TGCGCCAGCACCGTTGGACAGGGGGCCCCTGAAGCTTTCTTT. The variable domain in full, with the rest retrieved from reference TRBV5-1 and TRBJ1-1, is KAGVTQTPRYLIKTRGQQVTLSCSPISGHRSVSWYQQTPGQGLQFLFEYFSETQRNKGNFPGRFSGRQFSNSRSEMNVSTLELGDSALYLCASTVGQGAPEAFFGQGTRLTVV.

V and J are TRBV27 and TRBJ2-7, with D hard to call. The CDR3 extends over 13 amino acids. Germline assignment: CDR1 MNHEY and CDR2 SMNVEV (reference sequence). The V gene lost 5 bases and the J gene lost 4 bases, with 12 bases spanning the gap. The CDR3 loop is CASSLGKLYEQYF. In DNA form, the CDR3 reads TGTGCCAGCAGTCTAGGTAAATTGTACGAGCAGTACTTC.

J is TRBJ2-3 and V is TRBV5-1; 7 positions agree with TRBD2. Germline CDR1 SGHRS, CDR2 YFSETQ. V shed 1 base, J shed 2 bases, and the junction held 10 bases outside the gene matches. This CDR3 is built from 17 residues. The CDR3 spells CASSLRLASGHTDTQYF. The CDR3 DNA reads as TGCGCCAGCAGCTTGAGGCTGGCTAGCGGCCACACAGATACGCAGTATTTT.

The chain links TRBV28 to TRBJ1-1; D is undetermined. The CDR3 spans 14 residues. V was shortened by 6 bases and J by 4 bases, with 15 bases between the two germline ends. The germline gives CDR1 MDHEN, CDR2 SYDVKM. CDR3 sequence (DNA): TGTGCCAGCAGCTCATACTTTCGGGGCACTGAAGCTTTCTTT. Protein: CASSSYFRGTEAFF. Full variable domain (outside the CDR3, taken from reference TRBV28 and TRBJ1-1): DVKVTQSSRYLVKRTGEKVFLECVQDMDHENMFWYRQDPGLGLRLIYFSYDVKMKEKGDIPEGYSVSREKKERFSLILESASTNQTSMYLCASSSYFRGTEAFFGQGTRLTVV.

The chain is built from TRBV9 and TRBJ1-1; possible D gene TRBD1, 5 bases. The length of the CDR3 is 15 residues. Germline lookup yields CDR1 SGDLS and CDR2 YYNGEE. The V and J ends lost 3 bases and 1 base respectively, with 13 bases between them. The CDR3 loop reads CASSGGTYSNTEAFF. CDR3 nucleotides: TGTGCCAGCAGCGGAGGGACCTATTCGAACACTGAAGCTTTCTTT.

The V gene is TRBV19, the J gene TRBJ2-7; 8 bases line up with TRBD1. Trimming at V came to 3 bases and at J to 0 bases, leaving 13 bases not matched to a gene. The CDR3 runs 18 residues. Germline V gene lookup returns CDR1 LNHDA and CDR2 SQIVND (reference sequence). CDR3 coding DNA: TGTGCCAGTAGTATTTGGACAGAGACAGGGGTCATCTCCTACGAGCAGTACTTC. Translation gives CASSIWTETGVISYEQYF.

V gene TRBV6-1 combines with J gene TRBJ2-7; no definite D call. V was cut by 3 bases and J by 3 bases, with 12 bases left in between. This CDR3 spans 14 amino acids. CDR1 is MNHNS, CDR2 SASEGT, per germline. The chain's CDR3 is CASSELPADYEQYF. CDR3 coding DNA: TGTGCCAGCAGTGAGTTACCTGCAGACTACGAGCAGTACTTC.

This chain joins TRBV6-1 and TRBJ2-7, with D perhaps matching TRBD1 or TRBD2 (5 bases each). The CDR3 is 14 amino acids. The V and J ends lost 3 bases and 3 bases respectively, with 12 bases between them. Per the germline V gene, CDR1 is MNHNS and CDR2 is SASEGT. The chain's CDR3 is CASSDRDRYYEQYF. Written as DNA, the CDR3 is TGTGCCAGCAGTGACCGGGACCGATACTACGAGCAGTACTTC.

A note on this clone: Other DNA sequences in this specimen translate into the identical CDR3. CDR3 coding DNA: TGTGCCAGCAGAGCGGACAGCTACAATGAGCAGTTCTTC. Residues: CASRADSYNEQFF. The chain links TRBV28 to TRBJ2-1; D is possibly TRBD1 (6 bases). Looked up from germline, CDR1 is MDHEN and CDR2 is SYDVKM. There are 13 residues in the CDR3. V dropped 6 bases and J dropped 3 bases, with 9 bases sitting between them.

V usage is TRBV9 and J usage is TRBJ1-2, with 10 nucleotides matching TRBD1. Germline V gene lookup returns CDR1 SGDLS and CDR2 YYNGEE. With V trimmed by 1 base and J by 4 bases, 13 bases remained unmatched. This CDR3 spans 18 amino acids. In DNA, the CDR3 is TGTGCCAGCAGCGTATTTTCCGAACAGACAGGGGGCGCCTATGGCTACACCTTC. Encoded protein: CASSVFSEQTGGAYGYTF.

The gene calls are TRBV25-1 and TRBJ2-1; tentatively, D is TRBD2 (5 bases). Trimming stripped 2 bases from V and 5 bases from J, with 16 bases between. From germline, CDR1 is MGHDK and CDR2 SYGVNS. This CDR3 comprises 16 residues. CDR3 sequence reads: CASSERGSWLHNEQFF. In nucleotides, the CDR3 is TGTGCCAGCAGTGAACGAGGGAGCTGGCTACACAATGAGCAGTTCTTC.

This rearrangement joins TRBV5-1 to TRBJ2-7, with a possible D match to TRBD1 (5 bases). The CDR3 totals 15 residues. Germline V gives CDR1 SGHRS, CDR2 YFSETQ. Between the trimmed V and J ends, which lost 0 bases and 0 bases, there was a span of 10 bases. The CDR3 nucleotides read TGCGCCAGCAGCTTGGAACAGCAGGGCTCCTACGAGCAGTACTTC. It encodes CASSLEQQGSYEQYF.

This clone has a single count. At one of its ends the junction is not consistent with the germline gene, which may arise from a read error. CDR3 nucleotide sequence: TGTGCCAGCAGTTTGATATTTGGAGACACCATATATTTT. Its translation is CASSLIFGDTIYF. The rearrangement links TRBV28 to TRBJ1-3; D unclear. In germline, CDR1 is MDHEN, CDR2 SYDVKM. CDR3 length equals 13 residues.

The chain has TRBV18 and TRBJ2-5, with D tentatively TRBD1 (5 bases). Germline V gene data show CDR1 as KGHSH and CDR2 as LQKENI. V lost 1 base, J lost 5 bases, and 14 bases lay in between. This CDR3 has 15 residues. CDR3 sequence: CASSPLSAKGETQYF. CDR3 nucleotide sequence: TGTGCCAGCTCACCACTATCAGCGAAGGGGGAGACCCAGTACTTC.

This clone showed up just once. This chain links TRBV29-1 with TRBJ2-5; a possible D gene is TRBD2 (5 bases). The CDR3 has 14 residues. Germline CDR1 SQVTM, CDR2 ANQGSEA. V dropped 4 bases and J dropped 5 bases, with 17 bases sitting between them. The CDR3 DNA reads TGCAGCGTTGGAGTAGGGAGCCCCTCGGAGACCCAGTACTTC. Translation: CSVGVGSPSETQYF.

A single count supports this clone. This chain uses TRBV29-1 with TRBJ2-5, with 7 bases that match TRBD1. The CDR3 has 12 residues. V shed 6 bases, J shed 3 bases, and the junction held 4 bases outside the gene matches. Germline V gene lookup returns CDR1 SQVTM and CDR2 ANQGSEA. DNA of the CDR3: TGCAGCGTCGGGACAGCAGAAGAGACCCAGTACTTC. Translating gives CSVGTAEETQYF.